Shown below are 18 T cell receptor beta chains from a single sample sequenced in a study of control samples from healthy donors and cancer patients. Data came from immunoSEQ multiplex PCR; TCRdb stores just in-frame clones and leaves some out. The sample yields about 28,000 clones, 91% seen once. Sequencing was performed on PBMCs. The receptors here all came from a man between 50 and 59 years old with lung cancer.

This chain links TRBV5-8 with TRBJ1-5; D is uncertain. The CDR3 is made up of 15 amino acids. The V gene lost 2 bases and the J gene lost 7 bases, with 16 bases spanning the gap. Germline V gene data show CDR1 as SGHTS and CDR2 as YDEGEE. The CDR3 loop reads CASSFKVRAGQPQHF. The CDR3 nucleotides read TGTGCCAGCAGCTTCAAAGTGCGGGCCGGCCAGCCCCAGCATTTT.

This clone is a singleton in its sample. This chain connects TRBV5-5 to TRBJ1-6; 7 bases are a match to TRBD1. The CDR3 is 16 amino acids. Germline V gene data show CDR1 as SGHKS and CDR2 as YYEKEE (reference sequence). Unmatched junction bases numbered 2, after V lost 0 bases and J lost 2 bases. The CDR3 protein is CASSLGQGAYNSPLHF. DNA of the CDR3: TGTGCCAGCAGCTTGGGACAGGGTGCCTATAATTCACCCCTCCACTTT.

DNA of the CDR3: TGCGCCAGCAGCTTGGGACAGGGGGCGGCCGGGGAGCTGTTTTTT. As protein: CASSLGQGAAGELFF. This chain connects TRBV5-1 to TRBJ2-2; 10 nucleotides agree with TRBD1. This CDR3 spans 15 amino acids. With 0 bases clipped from V and 6 bases from J, the junction kept 2 bases outside the gene matches. Germline V gene lookup returns CDR1 SGHRS and CDR2 YFSETQ.

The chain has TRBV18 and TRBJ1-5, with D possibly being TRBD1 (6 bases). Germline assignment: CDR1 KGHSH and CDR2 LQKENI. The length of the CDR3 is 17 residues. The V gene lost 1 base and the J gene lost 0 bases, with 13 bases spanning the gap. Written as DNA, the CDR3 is TGTGCCAGCTCACCACAGACAGGCTATAATAGCAATCAGCCCCAGCATTTT. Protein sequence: CASSPQTGYNSNQPQHF.

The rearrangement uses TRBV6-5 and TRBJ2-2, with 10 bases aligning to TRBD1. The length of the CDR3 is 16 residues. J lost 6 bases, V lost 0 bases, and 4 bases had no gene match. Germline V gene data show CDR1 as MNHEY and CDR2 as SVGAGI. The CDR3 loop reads CASSYSHGTGAGELFF. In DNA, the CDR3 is TGTGCCAGCAGTTACTCCCACGGGACAGGGGCCGGGGAGCTGTTTTTT.

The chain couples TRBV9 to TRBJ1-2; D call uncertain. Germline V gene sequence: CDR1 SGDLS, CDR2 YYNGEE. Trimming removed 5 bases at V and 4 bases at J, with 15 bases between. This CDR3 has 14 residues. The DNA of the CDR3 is TGTGCCAGCAGTGGGCTGGGGTTGACCTATGGCTACACCTTC. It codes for CASSGLGLTYGYTF.

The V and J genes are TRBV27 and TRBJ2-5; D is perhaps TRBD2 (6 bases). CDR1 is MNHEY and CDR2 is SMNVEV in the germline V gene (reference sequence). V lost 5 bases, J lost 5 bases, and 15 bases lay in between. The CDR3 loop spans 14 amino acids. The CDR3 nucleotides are TGTGCCAGCAGTCAATGGGGAGGTGGGGAGACCCAGTACTTC. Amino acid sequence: CASSQWGGGETQYF.

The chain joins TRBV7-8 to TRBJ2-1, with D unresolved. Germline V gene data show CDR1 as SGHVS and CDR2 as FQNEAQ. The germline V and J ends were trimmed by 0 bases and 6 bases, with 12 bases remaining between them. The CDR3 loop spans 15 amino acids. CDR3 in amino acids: CASSLAAGAGNEQFF. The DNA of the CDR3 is TGTGCCAGCAGCTTAGCGGCCGGAGCTGGCAATGAGCAGTTCTTC.

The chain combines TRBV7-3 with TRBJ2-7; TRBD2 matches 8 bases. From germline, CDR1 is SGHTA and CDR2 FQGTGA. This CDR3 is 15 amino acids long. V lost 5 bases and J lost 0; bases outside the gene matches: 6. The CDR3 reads CASSLTSGNSYEQYF. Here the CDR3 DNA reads TGTGCCAGCAGCCTCACTAGCGGCAACTCCTACGAGCAGTACTTC.

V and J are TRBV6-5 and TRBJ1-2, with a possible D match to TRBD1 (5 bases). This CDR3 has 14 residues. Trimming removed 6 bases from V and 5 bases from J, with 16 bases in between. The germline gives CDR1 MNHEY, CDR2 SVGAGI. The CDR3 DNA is TGTGCCAGCAGCCTCCGGGACCGAAGTTATGGCTACACCTTC. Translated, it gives CASSLRDRSYGYTF.

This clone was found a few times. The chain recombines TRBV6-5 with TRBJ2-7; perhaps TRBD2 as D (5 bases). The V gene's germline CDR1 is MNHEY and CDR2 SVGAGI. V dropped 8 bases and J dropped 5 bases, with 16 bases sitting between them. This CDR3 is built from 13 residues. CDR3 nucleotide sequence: TGTGCCAGCCCCGACCCGGACTCGGACGAGCAGTACTTC. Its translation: CASPDPDSDEQYF.

The DNA for the CDR3 is TGTGCCAGCAGACCCGGGACAGGGGAATACTATGGCTACACCTTC. It is translated as CASRPGTGEYYGYTF. The rearrangement links TRBV5-5 to TRBJ1-2; 10 bases agree with TRBD1. CDR3 length equals 15 residues. Trimming at V came to 5 bases and at J to 3 bases, leaving 7 bases not matched to a gene. In germline, CDR1 is SGHKS, CDR2 YYEKEE (reference sequence).

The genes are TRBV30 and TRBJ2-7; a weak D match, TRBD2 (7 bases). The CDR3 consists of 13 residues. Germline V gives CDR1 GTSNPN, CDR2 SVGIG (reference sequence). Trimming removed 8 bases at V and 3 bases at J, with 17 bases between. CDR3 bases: TGTGCCCTCATGTCGGGGGGCATCTACGAGCAGTACTTC. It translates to CALMSGGIYEQYF. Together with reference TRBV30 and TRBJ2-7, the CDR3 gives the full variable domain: SQTIHQWPATLVQPVGSPLSLECTVEGTSNPNLYWYRQAAGRGLQLLFYSVGIGQISSEVPQNLSASRPQDRQFILSSKKLLLSDSGFYLCALMSGGIYEQYFGPGTRLTVT.

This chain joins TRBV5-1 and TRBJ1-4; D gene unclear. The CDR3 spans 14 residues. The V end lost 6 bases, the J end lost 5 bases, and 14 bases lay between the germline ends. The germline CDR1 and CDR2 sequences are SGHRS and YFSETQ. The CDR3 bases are TGCGCCAGCACTCAGTCCAGGCCAAATGAAAAACTGTTTTTT. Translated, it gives CASTQSRPNEKLFF.

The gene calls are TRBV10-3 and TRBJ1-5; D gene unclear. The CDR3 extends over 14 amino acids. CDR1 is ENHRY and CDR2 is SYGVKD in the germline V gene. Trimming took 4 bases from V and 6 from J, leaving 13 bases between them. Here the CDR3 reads CAISAGLWTQPQHF. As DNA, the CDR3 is TGTGCCATCAGTGCTGGACTTTGGACTCAGCCCCAGCATTTT.

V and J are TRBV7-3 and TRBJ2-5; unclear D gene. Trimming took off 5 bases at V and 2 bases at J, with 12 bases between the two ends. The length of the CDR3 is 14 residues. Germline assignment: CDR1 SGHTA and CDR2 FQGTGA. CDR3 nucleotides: TGTGCCAGCAGCCAATTCATTTCTCAAGAGACCCAGTACTTC. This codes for CASSQFISQETQYF.

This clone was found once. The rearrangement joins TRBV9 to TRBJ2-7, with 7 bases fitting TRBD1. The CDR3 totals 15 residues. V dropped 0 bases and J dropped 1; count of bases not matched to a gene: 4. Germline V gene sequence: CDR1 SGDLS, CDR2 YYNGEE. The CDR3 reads CASSVATGESYEQYF. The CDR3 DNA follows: TGTGCCAGCAGCGTAGCCACAGGGGAGTCCTACGAGCAGTACTTC. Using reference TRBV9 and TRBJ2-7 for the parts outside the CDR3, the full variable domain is DSGVTQTPKHLITATGQRVTLRCSPRSGDLSVYWYQQSLDQGLQFLIQYYNGEERAKGNILERFSAQQFPDLHSELNLSSLELGDSALYFCASSVATGESYEQYFGPGTRLTVT.

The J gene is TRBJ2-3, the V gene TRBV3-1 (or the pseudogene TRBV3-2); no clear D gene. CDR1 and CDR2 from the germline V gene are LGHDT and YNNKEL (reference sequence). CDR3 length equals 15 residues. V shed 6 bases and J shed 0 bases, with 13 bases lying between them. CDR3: CASSLGDTSTDTQYF. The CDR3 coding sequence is TGTGCCAGCAGTTTAGGAGACACTAGCACAGATACGCAGTATTTT.